These 28 T cell receptor beta chains share one sample of origin, sequenced in a study of blood T cells in healthy people across ages (dated by TCRdb to the mid-2010s). The library was prepared using 5' RACE. The reads were generated on an Illumina HiSeq 2500. A second PCR of roughly 6 to 11 cycles was run with a J-beta primer mix and a sample-barcoded 5' primer. TCRdb trimmed the raw reads at Q25, called clones with MiXCR and kept productive beta chains. Rows matching on CDR3 protein sequence are summarized as one entry with the most common DNA and genes. This sample holds roughly 680,000 distinct CDR3 sequences; around 20% were observed only once. The top ten hold approximately 3.7% of the sample. Specimen: blood. Receptor source: a man aged 65 to 85 in good health.

This chain's CDR3 is CASSTTGLRNTEAFF. The CDR3 nucleotides are TGTGCCAGCAGCACAACCGGCCTCCGGAATACTGAAGCTTTCTTT. The chain carries TRBV5-8 and TRBJ1-1; D is uncertain. The germline V gene encodes CDR1 SGHTS and CDR2 YDEGEE. With 4 bases removed from V and 5 bases from J, the gap between germline ends came to 18 bases. The CDR3 is 15 residues long.

This clonotype was picked up a small number of times. The chain has TRBV10-2 and TRBJ2-1; 8 bases fit TRBD1. Germline CDR1 and CDR2: WSHSY and SAAADI. CDR3 length: 16 amino acids. V lost 4 bases to trimming and J lost 3 bases; unmatched junction nucleotides: 8. The CDR3 sequence is CASSAATGAGYNEQFF. The DNA of the CDR3 is TGCGCCAGCAGTGCCGCGACAGGGGCGGGCTACAATGAGCAGTTCTTC.

The chain recombines TRBV5-4 with TRBJ2-2; possible D gene TRBD1, 6 bases. Trimming cost V 3 bases and J 4 bases, with 7 bases left between them. CDR1 SGHNT and CDR2 YYREEE come from the germline V gene (reference sequence). This CDR3 comprises 13 residues. The chain's CDR3 is CASSWDTTGELFF. In DNA, the CDR3 is TGTGCCAGCAGCTGGGACACCACCGGGGAGCTGTTTTTT.

The chain links TRBV5-4 to TRBJ2-5; TRBD1 matches at 8 bases. Unmatched junction bases numbered 11, after V lost 3 bases and J lost 7 bases. Germline V gene data show CDR1 as SGHNT and CDR2 as YYREEE (reference sequence). The CDR3 runs 15 residues. CDR3 sequence (DNA): TGTGCCAGCAGCTACATGACAGGGGTGGGAGCGACCCAGTACTTC. The encoded protein is CASSYMTGVGATQYF.

The chain joins TRBV6-6 to TRBJ2-7, with 9 bases identical to TRBD2. With 2 bases clipped from V and 8 bases from J, the junction kept 7 bases outside the gene matches. CDR3 size: 14 residues. Germline lookup yields CDR1 MNHNY and CDR2 SVGAGI (reference sequence). The CDR3 DNA sequence: TGTGCCAGCAGTTACAGCGGGACTAGCTTCCAGCAGTACTTC. It encodes CASSYSGTSFQQYF.

In DNA form, the CDR3 reads TGTGCCAGCTCAGCGGGGACAGGACGTACCTACGAGCAGTACTTC. Protein sequence: CASSAGTGRTYEQYF. This sequence joins TRBV18 and TRBJ2-7; 8 positions agree with TRBD1. In germline, CDR1 is KGHSH, CDR2 LQKENI. The V and J ends lost 5 bases and 2 bases, in that order; junction bases with no gene match: 8. There are 15 residues in the CDR3.

This chain uses TRBV29-1 with TRBJ1-2; D perhaps matches TRBD1 (6 bases). CDR3 size: 13 residues. CDR1 SQVTM and CDR2 ANQGSEA come from the germline V gene. Between the trimmed V and J ends, which lost 1 base and 5 bases, there was a span of 11 bases. CDR3 DNA: TGCAGCGTTGAAGGTACCAGGGGATATGGCTACACCTTC. It specifies CSVEGTRGYGYTF.

This clonotype was found a few times. The V gene is TRBV7-2, the J gene TRBJ1-2; 7 nucleotides align to TRBD1. The CDR3 totals 13 residues. From germline, CDR1 is SGHTA and CDR2 FQGNSA. Trimming removed 6 bases from V and 8 bases from J; junction bases left unmatched: 9. The CDR3 is CASSYATGVGYTF. As DNA, the CDR3 is TGTGCCAGCAGTTATGCAACAGGGGTGGGCTACACCTTC.

This clonotype was counted a few times. This chain uses TRBV28 with TRBJ1-6; D not certain. This CDR3 has 13 amino acids. Per the germline V gene, CDR1 is MDHEN and CDR2 is SYDVKM. Trimming shortened V by 2 bases and J by 10 bases, and 9 bases separated the two germline ends. The chain's CDR3 is CASSLSTQSPLHF. Here the CDR3 DNA reads TGTGCCAGCAGTTTAAGTACTCAATCACCCCTCCACTTT.

J is TRBJ2-5 and V is TRBV20-1, with D possibly matching TRBD2 (6 bases). Trimming removed 8 bases at V and 1 base at J, with 14 bases between. The CDR3 consists of 13 residues. The V gene's germline CDR1 is DFQATT and CDR2 SNEGSKA (reference sequence). The CDR3: CSLGGIGQETQYF. CDR3 nucleotide sequence: TGCAGTCTGGGGGGAATAGGCCAAGAGACCCAGTACTTC.

This clonotype was seen at least ten times. The V and J genes are TRBV7-2 and TRBJ2-6; D uncertain. The CDR3 runs 15 residues. Germline V lookup: CDR1 SGHTA, CDR2 FQGNSA. V lost 4 bases to trimming and J lost 2 bases, with 9 bases between them. CDR3 nucleotides: TGTGCCAGCAGCTCGAAGGACCCTGGGGCCAACGTCCTGACTTTC. Translating it yields CASSSKDPGANVLTF.

This clonotype has more than one count but fewer than ten. This chain uses TRBV27 with TRBJ2-5; 10 nucleotides line up with TRBD2. The germline gives CDR1 MNHEY, CDR2 SMNVEV (reference sequence). The CDR3 extends over 16 amino acids. The V and J ends lost 3 bases and 5 bases, in that order; junction bases with no gene match: 9. CDR3 coding DNA: TGTGCCAGCAGTTTCTCTAGCGGGAGATCGGGCGAGACCCAGTACTTC. As protein: CASSFSSGRSGETQYF.

The table lists this clonotype with many counts. The gene calls are TRBV21-1 and TRBJ2-7. TRBV21-1 is labeled a pseudogene. The CDR3 is 13 residues long. CDR3 nucleotide sequence: TGTGCCAGCAGGATCAGGAGCTCCTACGAGCAGTACTTC. Translating gives CASRIRSSYEQYF.

The V and J genes are TRBV12-3 or TRBV12-4 and TRBJ1-5; D is unclear. Deletions cut 3 bases from V and 2 bases from J, with 11 bases between. CDR3 length: 15 residues. CDR3 sequence (DNA): TGTGCCAGCAGTTTGTGGCAGTTTGGCAATCAGCCCCAGCATTTT. Its translation is CASSLWQFGNQPQHF.

This clonotype has only a few counts. This chain connects TRBV7-9 to TRBJ2-1; TRBD1 matches 9 bases. The J call is uncertain, as TRBJ2-5 better fits the DNA end. In germline, CDR1 is SEHNR, CDR2 FQNEAQ (reference sequence). The length of the CDR3 is 16 residues. DNA of the CDR3: TGTGCCAGCAGCACTTCACCGGGACAGGGCAGAGAGACCCAGTACTTC. It codes for CASSTSPGQGRETQYF.

CDR3 DNA sequence: TGTGCCAGCAGCTCCAGGGGCCCCTACGAGCAGTACTTC. Encoded protein: CASSSRGPYEQYF. The chain carries TRBV7-2 and TRBJ2-5; a weak D match, TRBD1 (6 bases). The better agreement between TRBJ2-7 and the DNA end casts doubt on the J call. The CDR3 is made up of 13 amino acids. The germline CDR1 and CDR2 sequences are SGHTA and FQGNSA.

There are a few counts of this clonotype. This chain connects TRBV2 to TRBJ2-7; TRBD2 agrees at 16 bases. Germline V gene lookup returns CDR1 SNHLY and CDR2 FYNNEI. The CDR3 totals 14 residues. V was clipped by 3 bases and J by 8 bases; unmatched bases: 1. In nucleotides, the CDR3 is TGTGCCAGCAGTGAGGGACTAGCGGGAGGGAAGCAGTACTTC. This codes for CASSEGLAGGKQYF.

This clonotype turned up a few times. Sequence at one end of the junction differs from germline and may be a read error. This chain links TRBV7-6 with TRBJ2-5; no firm D call. The CDR3 has 13 amino acids. The germline V gene has CDR1 SGHVS and CDR2 FNYEAQ. The CDR3 is CAGSLDRRQTQYF. The DNA for the CDR3 is TGTGCCGGCAGCTTGGACCGGCGACAGACCCAGTACTTC.

This clonotype was counted ten times or more. The chain employs TRBV6-2 or TRBV6-3 and TRBJ2-1; no clear D gene. CDR3 length equals 11 residues. The germline V gene encodes CDR1 MNHEY and CDR2 SVGEGT. Trimming took 5 bases from V and 6 from J, leaving 5 bases between them. The CDR3 loop is CASSIVNEQFF. CDR3 DNA sequence: TGTGCCAGCAGTATTGTCAATGAGCAGTTCTTC.

This clonotype was counted once. V and J are TRBV5-1 and TRBJ2-7; 12 nucleotides align to TRBD1. CDR3 length: 15 amino acids. The germline CDR1 and CDR2 sequences are SGHRS and YFSETQ. V gave up 7 bases and J gave up 3 bases; unmatched junction bases: 8. DNA of the CDR3: TGCGCCAGCGGAACCGGGACAGGGGGCGGCTACGAGCAGTACTTC. Translation: CASGTGTGGGYEQYF.

This clonotype has more than one count but fewer than ten. CDR3 protein: CASSLGVAKAFF. The CDR3 DNA reads TGTGCCAGCAGCTTAGGGGTAGCGAAAGCTTTCTTT. J is TRBJ1-1 and V is TRBV7-9; no clear D. V was clipped by 1 base and J by 9 bases, with 9 bases between them. Germline CDR1 SEHNR, CDR2 FQNEAQ (reference sequence). The CDR3 spans 12 residues.

This clonotype was detected ten times or more. The chain couples TRBV12-3 or TRBV12-4 to TRBJ2-7, with 11 bases lining up with TRBD2. This CDR3 has 16 residues. V was pared by 3 bases and J by 0 bases, with 4 bases of the junction left unmatched. CDR3 sequence: CASSFQGTSGSYEQYF. The DNA for the CDR3 is TGTGCCAGCAGTTTCCAAGGGACTAGCGGCTCCTACGAGCAGTACTTC.

The chain combines TRBV20-1 with TRBJ2-2; D remains unclear. Germline CDR1 reads DFQATT; CDR2 reads SNEGSKA (reference sequence). This CDR3 has 12 amino acids. This CDR3 is CKLRATTGELFF. The CDR3 nucleotides are TGCAAACTTAGAGCGACCACCGGGGAGCTGTTTTTT.

V gene TRBV27 combines with J gene TRBJ2-3; 8 nucleotides align to TRBD2. Losses at the gene ends were 7 bases for V and 1 base for J; bases not matched to a gene: 10. This CDR3 spans 16 amino acids. Per the germline V gene, CDR1 is MNHEY and CDR2 is SMNVEV (reference sequence). The CDR3 spells CASIHRGGTGTDTQYF. In DNA, the CDR3 is TGTGCCAGCATTCACCGCGGGGGGACGGGCACAGATACGCAGTATTTT.

This clonotype was seen repeatedly, ten times or more. The chain links TRBV15 to TRBJ2-5, with D unresolved. The CDR3 length is 13 residues. Germline assignment: CDR1 LNHNV and CDR2 YYDKDF (reference sequence). Trimming removed 3 bases at V and 4 bases at J, with 9 bases between. Here the CDR3 DNA reads TGTGCCACCAGCAGGGTAATAGGAGAGACCCAGTACTTC. This sequence encodes CATSRVIGETQYF.

The chain is built from TRBV4-1 and TRBJ1-4; D might be TRBD1 (5 bases). Germline loops: CDR1 MGHRA, CDR2 YSYEKL. The V and J ends lost 1 base and 0 bases respectively, with 9 bases between them. The CDR3 consists of 16 residues. This CDR3 is CASSQGQLTTNEKLFF. For the CDR3, the DNA is TGCGCCAGCAGCCAAGGACAGCTGACAACTAATGAAAAACTGTTTTTT.

In the case of this clonotype: A much larger clone is a single base away; this may be a read error. The chain joins TRBV7-9 to TRBJ2-1, with D tentatively TRBD2 (6 bases). This CDR3 has 15 amino acids. Trimming stripped 5 bases from V and 3 bases from J, with 14 bases between. Germline values: CDR1 SEHNR, CDR2 FQNEAQ (reference sequence). The chain's CDR3 is CASSIFGRDYNEQFF. CDR3 in DNA: TGTGCCAGCAGCATATTCGGGCGGGACTACAATGAGCAGTTCTTC.

This clonotype was recorded a few times. This chain links TRBV5-1 with TRBJ2-1; TRBD1 matches 7 bases. The ends lost 3 bases at V and 10 bases at J; junction bases unmatched: 7. Germline CDR1 and CDR2: SGHRS and YFSETQ. This CDR3 contains 13 residues. CDR3 sequence reads: CASSSPGGEEQFF. In DNA, the CDR3 is TGCGCCAGCAGCTCCCCAGGGGGAGAGGAGCAGTTCTTC.